Shown below are 4 T cell receptor beta chains from a single sample sequenced in a study of shared clonotypes between healthy human individuals. Libraries were prepared by immunoSEQ multiplex PCR; TCRdb keeps only in-frame clonotypes and omits some of them. This table has around 2.3 million clones, more than 90% appearing once. Material: naive CD4+ T cells sorted from blood. As to subset: CD45RA+ positively selected. These receptors were taken from a man younger than 30 in good health.

The rearrangement joins TRBV28 to TRBJ2-5; TRBD2 might be the D (5 bases). Germline lookup yields CDR1 MDHEN and CDR2 SYDVKM. The V end was cut by 7 bases, the J end by 4 bases, with 10 bases between. CDR3 length: 12 residues. The CDR3 spells CASTPGRETQYF. In DNA form, the CDR3 reads TGTGCCAGCACTCCGGGGAGAGAGACCCAGTACTTC. Using reference TRBV28 and TRBJ2-5 for the parts outside the CDR3, the full variable domain is DVKVTQSSRYLVKRTGEKVFLECVQDMDHENMFWYRQDPGLGLRLIYFSYDVKMKEKGDIPEGYSVSREKKERFSLILESASTNQTSMYLCASTPGRETQYFGPGTRLLVL.

The chain combines TRBV5-6 with TRBJ2-7; 8 bases align to TRBD1. The CDR3 contains 16 residues. The V gene's germline CDR1 is SGHDT and CDR2 YYEEEE. V was clipped by 4 bases and J by 2 bases; unmatched bases: 11. CDR3 residues: CASSALDREPTYEQYF. The CDR3 nucleotides are TGTGCCAGCAGCGCCCTGGACAGGGAACCAACCTACGAGCAGTACTTC.

The chain is built from TRBV13 and TRBJ2-1, with 14 bases identical to TRBD2. CDR1 is PRHDT, CDR2 FYEKMQ, per germline (reference sequence). J lost 8 bases, V lost 5 bases, and 14 bases had no gene match. The CDR3 covers 18 residues. CDR3 in amino acids: CASSRTRTGTSGSDEQFF. The DNA of the CDR3 is TGTGCCAGCAGCCGTACACGAACCGGGACTAGCGGGAGCGATGAGCAGTTCTTC.

This chain connects TRBV2 to TRBJ1-2; 7 bases are a match to TRBD1. The CDR3 consists of 13 residues. Germline CDR1 and CDR2: SNHLY and FYNNEI. After removal of 6 bases from V and 12 bases from J, the junction contained 13 bases not matched to a gene. The CDR3 region has the DNA TGTGCCAGCAGGTTTATAGGGACAGAACTCCACACCTTC. Amino acids: CASRFIGTELHTF.